This T cell receptor beta chain is drawn from a study of control samples from healthy donors and cancer patients. The V gene's germline CDR1 is SNHLY and CDR2 FYNNEI. The CDR3 spans 13 residues. V lost 3 bases and J lost 7; bases outside the gene matches: 1. Measured with immunoSEQ multiplex PCR; TCRdb has only the in-frame clones, and not every one. The top ten hold about 3.4% of the sample, which has roughly 130,000 clones, 88% seen once. This clonotype was sampled from a man aged 50-60 years in good health. The chain carries TRBV2 and TRBJ1-5, with TRBD1 matching over 9 bases. Sequencing was carried out using blood. CDR3 region: CASSEDRGQPQHF. The CDR3 coding sequence is TGTGCCAGCAGTGAGGACAGGGGACAGCCCCAGCATTTT. Together with reference TRBV2 and TRBJ1-5, the CDR3 gives the full variable domain: EPEVTQTPSHQVTQMGQEVILRCVPISNHLYFYWYRQILGQKVEFLVSFYNNEISEKSEIFDDQFSVERPDGSNFTLKIRSTKLEDSAMYFCASSEDRGQPQHFGDGTRLSIL.